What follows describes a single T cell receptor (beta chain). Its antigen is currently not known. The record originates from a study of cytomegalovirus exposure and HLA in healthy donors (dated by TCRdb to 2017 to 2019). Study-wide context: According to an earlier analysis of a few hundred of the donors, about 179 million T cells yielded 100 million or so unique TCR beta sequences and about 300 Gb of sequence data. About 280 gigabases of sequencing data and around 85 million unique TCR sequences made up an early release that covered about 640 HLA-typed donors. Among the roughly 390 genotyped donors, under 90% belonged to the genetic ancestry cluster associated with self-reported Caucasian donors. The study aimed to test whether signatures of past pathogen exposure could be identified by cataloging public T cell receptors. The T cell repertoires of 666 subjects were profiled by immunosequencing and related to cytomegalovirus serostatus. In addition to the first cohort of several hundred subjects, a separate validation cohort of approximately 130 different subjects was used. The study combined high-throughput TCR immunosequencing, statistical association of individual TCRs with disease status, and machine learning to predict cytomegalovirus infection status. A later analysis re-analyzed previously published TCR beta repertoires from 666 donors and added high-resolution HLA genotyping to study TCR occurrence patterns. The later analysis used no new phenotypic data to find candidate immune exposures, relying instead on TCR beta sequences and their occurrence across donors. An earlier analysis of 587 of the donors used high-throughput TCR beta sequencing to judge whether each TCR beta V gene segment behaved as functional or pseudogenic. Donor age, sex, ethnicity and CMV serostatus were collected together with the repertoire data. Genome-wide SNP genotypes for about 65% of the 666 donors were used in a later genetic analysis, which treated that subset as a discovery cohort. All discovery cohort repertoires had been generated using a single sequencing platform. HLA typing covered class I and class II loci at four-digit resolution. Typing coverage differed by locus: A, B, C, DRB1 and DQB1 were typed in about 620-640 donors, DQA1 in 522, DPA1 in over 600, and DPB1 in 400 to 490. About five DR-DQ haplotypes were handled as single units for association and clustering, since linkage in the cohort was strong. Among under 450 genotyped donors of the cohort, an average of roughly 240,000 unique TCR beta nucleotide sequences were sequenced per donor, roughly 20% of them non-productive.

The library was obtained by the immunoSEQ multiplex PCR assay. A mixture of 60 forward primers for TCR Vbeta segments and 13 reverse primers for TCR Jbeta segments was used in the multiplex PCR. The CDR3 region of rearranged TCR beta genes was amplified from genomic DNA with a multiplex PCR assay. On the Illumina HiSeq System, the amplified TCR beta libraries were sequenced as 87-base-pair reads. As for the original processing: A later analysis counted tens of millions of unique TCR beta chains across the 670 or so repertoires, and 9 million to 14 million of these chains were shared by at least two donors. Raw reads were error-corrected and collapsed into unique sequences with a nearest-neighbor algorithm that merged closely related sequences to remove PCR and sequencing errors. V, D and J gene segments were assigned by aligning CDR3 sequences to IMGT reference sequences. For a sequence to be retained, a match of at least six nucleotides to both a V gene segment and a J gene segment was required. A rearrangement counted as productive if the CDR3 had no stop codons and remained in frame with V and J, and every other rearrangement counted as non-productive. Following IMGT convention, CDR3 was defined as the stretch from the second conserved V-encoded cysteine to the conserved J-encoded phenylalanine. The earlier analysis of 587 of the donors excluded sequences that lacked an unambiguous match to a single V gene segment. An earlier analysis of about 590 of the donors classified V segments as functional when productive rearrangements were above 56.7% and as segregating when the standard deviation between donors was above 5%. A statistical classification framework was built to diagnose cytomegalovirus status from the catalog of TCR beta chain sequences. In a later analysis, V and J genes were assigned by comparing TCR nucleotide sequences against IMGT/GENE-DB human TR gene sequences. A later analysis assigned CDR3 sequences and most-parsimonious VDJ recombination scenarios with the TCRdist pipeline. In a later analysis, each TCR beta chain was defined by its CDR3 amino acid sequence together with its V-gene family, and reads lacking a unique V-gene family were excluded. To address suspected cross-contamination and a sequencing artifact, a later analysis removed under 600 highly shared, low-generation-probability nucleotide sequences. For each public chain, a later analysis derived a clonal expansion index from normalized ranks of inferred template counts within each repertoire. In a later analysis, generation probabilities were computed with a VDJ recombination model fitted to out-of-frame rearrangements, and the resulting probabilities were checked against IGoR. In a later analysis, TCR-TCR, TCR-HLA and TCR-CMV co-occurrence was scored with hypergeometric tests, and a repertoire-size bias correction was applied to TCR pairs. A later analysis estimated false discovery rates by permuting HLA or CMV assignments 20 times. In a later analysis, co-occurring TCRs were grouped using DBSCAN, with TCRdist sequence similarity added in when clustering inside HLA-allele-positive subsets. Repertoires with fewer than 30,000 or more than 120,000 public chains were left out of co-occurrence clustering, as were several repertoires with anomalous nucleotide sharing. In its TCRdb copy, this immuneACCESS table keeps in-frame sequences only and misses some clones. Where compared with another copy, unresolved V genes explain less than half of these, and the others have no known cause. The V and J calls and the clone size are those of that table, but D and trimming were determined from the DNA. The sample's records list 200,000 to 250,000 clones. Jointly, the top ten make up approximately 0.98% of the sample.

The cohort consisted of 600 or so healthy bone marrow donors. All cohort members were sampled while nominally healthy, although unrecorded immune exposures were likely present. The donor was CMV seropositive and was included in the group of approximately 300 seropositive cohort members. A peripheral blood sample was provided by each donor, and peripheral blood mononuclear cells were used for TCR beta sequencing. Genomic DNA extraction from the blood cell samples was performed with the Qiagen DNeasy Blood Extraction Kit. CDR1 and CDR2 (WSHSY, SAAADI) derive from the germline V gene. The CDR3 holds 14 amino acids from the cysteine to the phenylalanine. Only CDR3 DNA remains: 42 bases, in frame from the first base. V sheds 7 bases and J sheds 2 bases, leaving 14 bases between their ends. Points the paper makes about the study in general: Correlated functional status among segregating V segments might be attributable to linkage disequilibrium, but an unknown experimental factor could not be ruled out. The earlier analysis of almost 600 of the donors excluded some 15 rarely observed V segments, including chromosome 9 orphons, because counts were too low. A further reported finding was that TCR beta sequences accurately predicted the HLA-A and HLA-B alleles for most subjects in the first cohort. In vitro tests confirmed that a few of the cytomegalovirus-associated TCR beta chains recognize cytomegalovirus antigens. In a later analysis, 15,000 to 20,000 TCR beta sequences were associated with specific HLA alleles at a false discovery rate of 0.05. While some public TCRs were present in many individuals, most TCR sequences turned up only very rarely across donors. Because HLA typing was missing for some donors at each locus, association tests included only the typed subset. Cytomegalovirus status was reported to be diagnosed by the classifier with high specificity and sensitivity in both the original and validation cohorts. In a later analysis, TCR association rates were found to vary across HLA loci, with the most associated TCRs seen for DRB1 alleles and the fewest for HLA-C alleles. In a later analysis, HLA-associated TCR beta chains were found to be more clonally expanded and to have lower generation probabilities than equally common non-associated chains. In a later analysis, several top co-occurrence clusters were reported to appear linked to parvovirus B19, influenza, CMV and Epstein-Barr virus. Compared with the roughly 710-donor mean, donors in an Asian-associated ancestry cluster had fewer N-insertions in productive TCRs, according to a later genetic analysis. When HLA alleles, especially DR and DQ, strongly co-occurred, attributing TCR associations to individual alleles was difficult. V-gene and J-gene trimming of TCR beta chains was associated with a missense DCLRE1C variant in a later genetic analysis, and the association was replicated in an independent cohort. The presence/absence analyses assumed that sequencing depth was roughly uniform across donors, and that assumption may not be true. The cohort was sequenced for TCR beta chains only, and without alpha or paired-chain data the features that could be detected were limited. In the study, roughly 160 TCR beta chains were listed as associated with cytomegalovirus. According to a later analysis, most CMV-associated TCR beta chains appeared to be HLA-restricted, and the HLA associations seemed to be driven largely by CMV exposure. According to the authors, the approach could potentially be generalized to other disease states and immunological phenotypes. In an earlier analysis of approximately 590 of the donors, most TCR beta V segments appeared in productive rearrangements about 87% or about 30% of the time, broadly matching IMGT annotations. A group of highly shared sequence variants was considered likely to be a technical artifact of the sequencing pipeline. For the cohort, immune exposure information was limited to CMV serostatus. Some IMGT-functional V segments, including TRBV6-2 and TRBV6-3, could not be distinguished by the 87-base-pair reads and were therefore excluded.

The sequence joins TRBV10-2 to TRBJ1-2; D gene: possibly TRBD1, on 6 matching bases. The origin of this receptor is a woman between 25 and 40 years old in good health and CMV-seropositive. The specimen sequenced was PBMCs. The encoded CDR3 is CASTEDRQNYGYTF. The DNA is TGCGCCAGCACGGAGGACAGACAGAACTATGGCTACACCTTC.